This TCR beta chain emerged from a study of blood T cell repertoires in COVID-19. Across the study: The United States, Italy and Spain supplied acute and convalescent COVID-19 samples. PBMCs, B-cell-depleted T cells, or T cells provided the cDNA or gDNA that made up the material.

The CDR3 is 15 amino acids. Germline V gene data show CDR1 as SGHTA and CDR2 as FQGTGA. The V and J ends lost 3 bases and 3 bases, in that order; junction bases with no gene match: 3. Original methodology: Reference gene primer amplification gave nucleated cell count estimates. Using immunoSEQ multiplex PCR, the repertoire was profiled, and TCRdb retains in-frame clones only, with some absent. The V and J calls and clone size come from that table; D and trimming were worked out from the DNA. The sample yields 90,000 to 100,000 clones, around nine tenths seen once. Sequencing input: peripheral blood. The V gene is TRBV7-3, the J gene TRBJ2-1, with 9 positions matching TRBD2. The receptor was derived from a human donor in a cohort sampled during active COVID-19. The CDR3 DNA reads TGTGCCAGCAGCTTGGTAGCGGGAGACTACAATGAGCAGTTCTTC. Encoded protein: CASSLVAGDYNEQFF.